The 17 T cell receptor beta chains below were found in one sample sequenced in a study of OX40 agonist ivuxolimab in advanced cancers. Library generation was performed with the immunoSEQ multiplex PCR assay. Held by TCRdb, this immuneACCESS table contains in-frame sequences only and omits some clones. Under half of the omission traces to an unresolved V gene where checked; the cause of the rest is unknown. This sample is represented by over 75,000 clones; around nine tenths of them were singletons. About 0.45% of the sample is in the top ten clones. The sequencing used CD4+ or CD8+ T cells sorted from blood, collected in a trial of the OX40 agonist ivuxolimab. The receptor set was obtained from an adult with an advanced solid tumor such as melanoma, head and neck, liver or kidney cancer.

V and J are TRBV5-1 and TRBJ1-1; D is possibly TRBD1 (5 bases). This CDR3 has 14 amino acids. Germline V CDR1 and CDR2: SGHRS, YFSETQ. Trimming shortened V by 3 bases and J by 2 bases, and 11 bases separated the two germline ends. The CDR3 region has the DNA TGCGCCAGCAGCTATGACAGCGGCAACACTGAAGCTTTCTTT. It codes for CASSYDSGNTEAFF.

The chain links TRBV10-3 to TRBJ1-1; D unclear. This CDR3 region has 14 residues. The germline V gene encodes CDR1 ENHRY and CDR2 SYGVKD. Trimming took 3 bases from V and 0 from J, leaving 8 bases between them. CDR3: CAISEGPMNTEAFF. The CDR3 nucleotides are TGTGCCATCAGTGAAGGGCCCATGAACACTGAAGCTTTCTTT.

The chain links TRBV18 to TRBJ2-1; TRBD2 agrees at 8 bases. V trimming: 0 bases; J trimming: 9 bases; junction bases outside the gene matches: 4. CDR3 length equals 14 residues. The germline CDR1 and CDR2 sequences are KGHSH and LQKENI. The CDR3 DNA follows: TGTGCCAGCTCACCACCGCCCGGGGGGGGTGAGCAGTTCTTC. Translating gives CASSPPPGGGEQFF.

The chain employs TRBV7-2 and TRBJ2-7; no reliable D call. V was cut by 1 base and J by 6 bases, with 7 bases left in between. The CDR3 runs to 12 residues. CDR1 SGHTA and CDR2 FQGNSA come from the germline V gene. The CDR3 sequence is CASSLEWGEQYF. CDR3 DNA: TGTGCCAGCAGCTTAGAGTGGGGCGAGCAGTACTTC.

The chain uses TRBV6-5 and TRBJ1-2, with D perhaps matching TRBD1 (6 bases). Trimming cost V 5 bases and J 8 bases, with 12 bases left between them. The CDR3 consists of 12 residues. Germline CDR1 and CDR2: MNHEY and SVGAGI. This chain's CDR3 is CASSPQGGGYTF. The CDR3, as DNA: TGTGCCAGCAGTCCACAGGGAGGAGGCTACACCTTC.

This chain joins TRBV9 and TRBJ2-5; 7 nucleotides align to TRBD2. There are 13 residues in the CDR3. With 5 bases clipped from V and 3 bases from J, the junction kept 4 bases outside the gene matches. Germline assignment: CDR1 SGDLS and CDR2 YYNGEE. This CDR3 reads CASRKGLKETQYF. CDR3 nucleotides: TGTGCCAGCAGAAAGGGACTAAAAGAGACCCAGTACTTC.

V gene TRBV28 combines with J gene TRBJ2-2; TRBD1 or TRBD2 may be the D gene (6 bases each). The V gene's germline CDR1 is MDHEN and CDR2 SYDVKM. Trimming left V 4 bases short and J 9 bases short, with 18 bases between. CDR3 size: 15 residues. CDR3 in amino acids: CASSSPGASSWELFF. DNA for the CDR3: TGTGCCAGCAGTTCCCCGGGGGCGTCATCTTGGGAGCTGTTTTTT.

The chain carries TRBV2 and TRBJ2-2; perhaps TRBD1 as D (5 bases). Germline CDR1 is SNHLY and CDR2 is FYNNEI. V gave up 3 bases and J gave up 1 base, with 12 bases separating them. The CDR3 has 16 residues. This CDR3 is CASSELGLGNTGELFF. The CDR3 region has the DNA TGTGCCAGCAGTGAGTTGGGGCTTGGGAACACCGGGGAGCTGTTTTTT.

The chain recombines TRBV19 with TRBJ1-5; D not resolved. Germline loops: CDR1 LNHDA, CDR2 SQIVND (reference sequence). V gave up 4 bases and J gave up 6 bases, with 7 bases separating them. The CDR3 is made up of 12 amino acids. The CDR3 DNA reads TGTGCCAGTAGTAGGGGTCCTCAGCCCCAGCATTTT. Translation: CASSRGPQPQHF.

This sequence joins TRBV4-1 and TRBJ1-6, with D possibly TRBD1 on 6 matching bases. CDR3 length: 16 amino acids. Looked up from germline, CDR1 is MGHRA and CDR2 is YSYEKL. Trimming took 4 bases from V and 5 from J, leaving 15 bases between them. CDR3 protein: CASSRSPDRNNSPLHF. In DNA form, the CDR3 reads TGCGCCAGCAGCCGATCCCCGGACAGAAATAATTCACCCCTCCACTTT.

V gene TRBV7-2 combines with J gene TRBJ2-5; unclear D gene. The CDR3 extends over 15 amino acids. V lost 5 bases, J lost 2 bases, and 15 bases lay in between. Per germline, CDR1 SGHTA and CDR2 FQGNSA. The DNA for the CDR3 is TGTGCCAGCAGCCCGAGCAGCCTTAGACAAGAGACCCAGTACTTC. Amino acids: CASSPSSLRQETQYF. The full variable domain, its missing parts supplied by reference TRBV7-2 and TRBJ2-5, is GAGVSQSPSNKVTEKGKDVELRCDPISGHTALYWYRQSLGQGLEFLIYFQGNSAPDKSGLPSDRFSAERTGGSVSTLTIQRTQQEDSAVYLCASSPSSLRQETQYFGPGTRLLVL.

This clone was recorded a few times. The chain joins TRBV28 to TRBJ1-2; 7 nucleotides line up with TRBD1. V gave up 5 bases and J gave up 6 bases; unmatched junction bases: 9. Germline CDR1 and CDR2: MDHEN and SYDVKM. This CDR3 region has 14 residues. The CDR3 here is CASSRQGIIHGYTF. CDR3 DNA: TGTGCCAGCAGTCGACAGGGTATCATTCATGGCTACACCTTC.

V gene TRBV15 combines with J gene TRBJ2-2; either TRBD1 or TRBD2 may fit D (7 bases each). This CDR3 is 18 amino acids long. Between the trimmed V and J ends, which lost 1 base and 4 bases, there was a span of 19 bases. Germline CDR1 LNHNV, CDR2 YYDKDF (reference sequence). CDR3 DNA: TGTGCCACCAGCAGAGGGGTAGGGAGGGGGCGCCTCACCGGGGAGCTGTTTTTT. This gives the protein CATSRGVGRGRLTGELFF.

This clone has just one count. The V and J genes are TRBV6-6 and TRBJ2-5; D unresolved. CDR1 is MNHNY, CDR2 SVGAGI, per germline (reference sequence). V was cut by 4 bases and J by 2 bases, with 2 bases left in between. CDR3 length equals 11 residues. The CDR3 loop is CASSFQETQYF. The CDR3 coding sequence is TGTGCCAGCAGTTTTCAAGAGACCCAGTACTTC.

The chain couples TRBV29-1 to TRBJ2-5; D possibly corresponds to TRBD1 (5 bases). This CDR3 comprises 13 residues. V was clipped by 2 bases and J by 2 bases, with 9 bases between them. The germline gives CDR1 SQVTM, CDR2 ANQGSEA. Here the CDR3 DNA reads TGCAGCGTTGAACCCAGACAGCAAGAGACCCAGTACTTC. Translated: CSVEPRQQETQYF.

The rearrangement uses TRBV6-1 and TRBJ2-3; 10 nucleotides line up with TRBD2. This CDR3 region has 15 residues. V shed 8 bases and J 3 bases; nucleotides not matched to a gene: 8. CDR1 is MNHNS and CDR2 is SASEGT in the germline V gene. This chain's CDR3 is CASGFGLAETDTQYF. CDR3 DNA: TGTGCCAGCGGATTTGGACTAGCGGAAACAGATACGCAGTATTTT.

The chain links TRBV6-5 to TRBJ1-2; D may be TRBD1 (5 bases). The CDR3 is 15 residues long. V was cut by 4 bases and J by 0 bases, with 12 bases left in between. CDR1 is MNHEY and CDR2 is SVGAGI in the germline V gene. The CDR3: CASSSPRQPNYGYTF. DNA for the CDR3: TGTGCCAGCAGTTCCCCGAGACAGCCTAACTATGGCTACACCTTC.